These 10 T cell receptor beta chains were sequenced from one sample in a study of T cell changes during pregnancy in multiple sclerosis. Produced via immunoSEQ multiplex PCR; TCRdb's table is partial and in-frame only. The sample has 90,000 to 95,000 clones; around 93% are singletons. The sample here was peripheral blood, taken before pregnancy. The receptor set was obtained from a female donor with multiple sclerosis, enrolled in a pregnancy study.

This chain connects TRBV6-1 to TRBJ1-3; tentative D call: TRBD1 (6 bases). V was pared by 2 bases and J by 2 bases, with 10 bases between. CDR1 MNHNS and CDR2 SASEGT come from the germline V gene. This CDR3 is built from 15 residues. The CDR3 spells CASSEQGTAGNTIYF. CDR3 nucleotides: TGTGCCAGCAGTGAACAGGGGACGGCTGGAAACACCATATATTTT.

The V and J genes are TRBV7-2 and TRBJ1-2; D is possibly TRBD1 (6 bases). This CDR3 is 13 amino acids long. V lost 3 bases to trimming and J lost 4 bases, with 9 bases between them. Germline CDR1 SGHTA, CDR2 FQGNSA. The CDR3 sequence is CASSLDRLYGYTF. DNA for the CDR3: TGTGCCAGCAGCTTGGACAGACTCTATGGCTACACCTTC. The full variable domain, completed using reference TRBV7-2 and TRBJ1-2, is GAGVSQSPSNKVTEKGKDVELRCDPISGHTALYWYRQSLGQGLEFLIYFQGNSAPDKSGLPSDRFSAERTGGSVSTLTIQRTQQEDSAVYLCASSLDRLYGYTFGSGTRLTVV.

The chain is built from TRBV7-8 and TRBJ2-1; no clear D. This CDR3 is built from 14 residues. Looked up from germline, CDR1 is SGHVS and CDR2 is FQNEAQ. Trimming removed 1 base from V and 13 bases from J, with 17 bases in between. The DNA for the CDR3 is TGTGCCAGCAGCTTAGTTGGGCTATATAATAATCAGTTCTTC. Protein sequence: CASSLVGLYNNQFF. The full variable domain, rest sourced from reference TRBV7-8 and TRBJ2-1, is GAGVSQSPRYKVAKRGQDVALRCDPISGHVSLFWYQQALGQGPEFLTYFQNEAQLDKSGLPSDRFFAERPEGSVSTLKIQRTQQEDSAVYLCASSLVGLYNNQFFGPGTRLTVL.

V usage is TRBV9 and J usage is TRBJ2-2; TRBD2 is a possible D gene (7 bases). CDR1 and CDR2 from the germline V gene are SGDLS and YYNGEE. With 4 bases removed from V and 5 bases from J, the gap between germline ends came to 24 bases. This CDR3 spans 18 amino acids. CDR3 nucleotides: TGTGCCAGCAGCCCTGATGGTTTGCGGGGGCTGGGGACCGGGGAGCTGTTTTTT. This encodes CASSPDGLRGLGTGELFF.

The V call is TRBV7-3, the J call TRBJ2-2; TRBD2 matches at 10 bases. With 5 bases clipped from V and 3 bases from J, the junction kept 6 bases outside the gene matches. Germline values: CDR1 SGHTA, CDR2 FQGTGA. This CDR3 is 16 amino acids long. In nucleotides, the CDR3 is TGTGCCAGCAGCCGAGTAGCGGGGGGATACACCGGGGAGCTGTTTTTT. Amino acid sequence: CASSRVAGGYTGELFF.

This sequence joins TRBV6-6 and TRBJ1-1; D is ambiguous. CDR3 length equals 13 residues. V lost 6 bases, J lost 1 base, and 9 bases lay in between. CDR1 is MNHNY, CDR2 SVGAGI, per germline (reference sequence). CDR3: CASSPTGNTEAFF. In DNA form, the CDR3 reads TGTGCCAGCAGCCCGACGGGGAACACTGAAGCTTTCTTT.

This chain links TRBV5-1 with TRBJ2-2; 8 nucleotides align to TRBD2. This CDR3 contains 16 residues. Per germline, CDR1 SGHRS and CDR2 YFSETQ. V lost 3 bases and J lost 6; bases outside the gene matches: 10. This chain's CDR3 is CASSSAGGLAPGELFF. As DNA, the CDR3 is TGCGCCAGCAGCTCGGCGGGGGGACTGGCACCCGGGGAGCTGTTTTTT.

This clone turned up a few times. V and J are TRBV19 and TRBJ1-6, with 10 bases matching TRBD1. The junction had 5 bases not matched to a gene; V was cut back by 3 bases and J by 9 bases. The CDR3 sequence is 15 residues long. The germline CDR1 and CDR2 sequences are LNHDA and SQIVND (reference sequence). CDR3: CASSMGTGVSSPLHF. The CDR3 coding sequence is TGTGCCAGTAGTATGGGGACAGGGGTTTCTTCACCCCTCCACTTT.

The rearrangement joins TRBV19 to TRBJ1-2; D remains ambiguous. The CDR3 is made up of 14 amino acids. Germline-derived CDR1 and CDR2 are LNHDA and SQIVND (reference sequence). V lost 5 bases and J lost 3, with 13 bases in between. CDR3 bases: TGTGCCAGTAGTCCCGACCAGGCCTACTATGGCTACACCTTC. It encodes CASSPDQAYYGYTF.

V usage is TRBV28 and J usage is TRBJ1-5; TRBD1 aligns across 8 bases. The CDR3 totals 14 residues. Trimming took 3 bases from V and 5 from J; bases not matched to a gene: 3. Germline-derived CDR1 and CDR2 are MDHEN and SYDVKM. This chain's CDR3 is CASSFPGGYQPQHF. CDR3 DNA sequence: TGTGCCAGCAGTTTCCCAGGGGGCTATCAGCCCCAGCATTTT.